The 28 T cell receptor beta chains below were found in one sample sequenced in a study of CD8 T cells in Susac syndrome. Random-hexamer reverse transcription was applied to roughly 0.5 to 1 ug RNA. One entry per CDR3 protein, called by TCRdb with MiXCR from the immunoSEQ multiplex PCR reads. The sample records a few hundred thousand distinct CDR3 sequences, 75% to 90% being singletons. Sequenced: CD8+ T cells from PBMCs. The receptors originated from a human donor with multiple sclerosis.

V and J are TRBV13 and TRBJ1-1, with D maybe TRBD1 (5 bases). Germline V lookup: CDR1 PRHDT, CDR2 FYEKMQ (reference sequence). The CDR3 loop spans 14 amino acids. The V end lost 4 bases, the J end lost 5 bases, and 14 bases lay between the germline ends. Here the CDR3 reads CASSSRVQVTEAFF. For the CDR3, the DNA is TGTGCCAGCAGCTCCAGGGTGCAGGTAACTGAAGCTTTCTTT.

This clonotype was found a few times. The chain uses TRBV2 and TRBJ1-1; D unclear. The germline V gene encodes CDR1 SNHLY and CDR2 FYNNEI. V was clipped by 1 base and J by 3 bases, with 3 bases between them. This CDR3 is built from 12 residues. The CDR3 bases are TGTGCCAGCAGTGAAGTCCACACTGAAGCTTTCTTT. Protein sequence: CASSEVHTEAFF.

V and J are TRBV13 and TRBJ2-7; possible D gene TRBD2, 6 bases. V was pared by 8 bases and J by 5 bases, with 19 bases between. CDR3 length equals 14 residues. Germline V gene data show CDR1 as PRHDT and CDR2 as FYEKMQ (reference sequence). The CDR3 reads CASEQGGGYDEQYF. The CDR3 coding sequence is TGTGCCAGCGAGCAGGGTGGAGGGTACGACGAGCAGTACTTC.

The rearrangement links TRBV18 to TRBJ2-4, with 8 bases aligning to TRBD1. Germline V gene sequence: CDR1 KGHSH, CDR2 LQKENI. The V and J ends lost 5 bases and 0 bases, in that order; junction bases with no gene match: 9. The length of the CDR3 is 17 residues. CDR3 residues: CASSGQGIILAKNIQYF. In DNA form, the CDR3 reads TGTGCCAGCTCAGGACAGGGAATTATCCTAGCCAAAAACATTCAGTACTTC. Full variable domain (missing parts from reference TRBV18 and TRBJ2-4): NAGVMQNPRHLVRRRGQEARLRCSPMKGHSHVYWYRQLPEEGLKFMVYLQKENIIDESGMPKERFSAEFPKEGPSILRIQQVVRGDSAAYFCASSGQGIILAKNIQYFGAGTRLSVL.

This clonotype has only one observation. The V gene is TRBV20-1, the J gene TRBJ2-1; no reliable D call. Between the trimmed V and J ends, which lost 2 bases and 0 bases, there was a span of 11 bases. From germline, CDR1 is DFQATT and CDR2 SNEGSKA (reference sequence). CDR3 size: 15 residues. CDR3 sequence (DNA): TGCAGTGCTAGACGTATCCGGAGCTCCTACAATGAGCAGTTCTTC. Its translation is CSARRIRSSYNEQFF.

The chain carries TRBV5-5 and TRBJ2-1; possibly TRBD2 for D (6 bases). The CDR3 is made up of 17 amino acids. Germline V gene data show CDR1 as SGHKS and CDR2 as YYEKEE (reference sequence). V dropped 4 bases and J dropped 3 bases, with 20 bases sitting between them. The CDR3 spells CASSPEGTGADYNEQFF. The CDR3 DNA sequence: TGTGCCAGCAGCCCCGAAGGTACGGGAGCGGACTACAATGAGCAGTTCTTC.

The V and J genes are TRBV5-1 and TRBJ1-1; D not certain. The length of the CDR3 is 19 residues. CDR1 is SGHRS and CDR2 is YFSETQ in the germline V gene. Trimming cost V 0 bases and J 1 base, with 22 bases left between them. The CDR3 region has the DNA TGCGCCAGCAGCTTGGTAGGCGGTGGCGGTGAGGGTGGGAACACTGAAGCTTTCTTT. Protein: CASSLVGGGGEGGNTEAFF.

J is TRBJ2-1 and V is TRBV2; D might be TRBD2 (6 bases). The V end was cut by 6 bases, the J end by 5 bases, with 23 bases between. The CDR3 loop spans 17 amino acids. Germline V gives CDR1 SNHLY, CDR2 FYNNEI. CDR3 region: CASRRTTGRLVHNEQFF. The CDR3 DNA reads TGTGCCAGCAGACGCACAACGGGGCGACTAGTTCACAATGAGCAGTTCTTC.

This chain joins TRBV5-4 and TRBJ1-3, with D unresolved. V lost 4 bases and J lost 0, with 20 bases in between. CDR1 is SGHNT and CDR2 is YYREEE in the germline V gene (reference sequence). This CDR3 is built from 18 residues. CDR3 loop: CASSLPGGLGSSGNTIYF. CDR3 nucleotide sequence: TGTGCCAGCAGCCTCCCGGGCGGGCTGGGGTCCTCTGGAAACACCATATATTTT.

The V gene is TRBV4-1, the J gene TRBJ2-1, with D uncertain. The V gene lost 1 base and the J gene lost 6 bases, with 22 bases spanning the gap. The CDR3 sequence is 18 residues long. CDR1 is MGHRA and CDR2 is YSYEKL in the germline V gene. DNA for the CDR3: TGCGCCAGCAGCCAAGGCCAATTTATAAACCAAACCTTCAATGAGCAGTTCTTC. It is translated as CASSQGQFINQTFNEQFF.

The rearrangement joins TRBV15 to TRBJ1-2; the D gene is possibly TRBD1 (6 bases). The CDR3 is 12 amino acids. V was cut by 8 bases and J by 2 bases, with 9 bases left in between. CDR1 is LNHNV and CDR2 is YYDKDF in the germline V gene (reference sequence). CDR3 nucleotide sequence: TGTGCCACCGGGGGACAAAACTATGGCTACACCTTC. It codes for CATGGQNYGYTF.

The chain employs TRBV28 and TRBJ2-5; the D gene is possibly TRBD2 (6 bases). V lost 2 bases and J 2 bases, leaving 9 bases between the germline ends. The CDR3 runs to 14 residues. Germline values: CDR1 MDHEN, CDR2 SYDVKM. The CDR3 reads CASSLRLEQETQYF. The CDR3 DNA sequence: TGTGCCAGCAGTTTACGACTAGAACAAGAGACCCAGTACTTC. The full variable domain, with the rest looked up from reference TRBV28 and TRBJ2-5, is DVKVTQSSRYLVKRTGEKVFLECVQDMDHENMFWYRQDPGLGLRLIYFSYDVKMKEKGDIPEGYSVSREKKERFSLILESASTNQTSMYLCASSLRLEQETQYFGPGTRLLVL.

The chain has TRBV6-1 and TRBJ2-3; D is undetermined. The ends were cut back, 6 bases at V and 0 bases at J, with 19 bases in the middle. CDR3 length: 17 amino acids. Germline V gene data show CDR1 as MNHNS and CDR2 as SASEGT. The chain's CDR3 is CASSSVAVGASTDTQYF. The DNA for the CDR3 is TGTGCCAGCAGCTCCGTCGCCGTTGGCGCTAGCACAGATACGCAGTATTTT.

V gene TRBV19 combines with J gene TRBJ1-5; D ambiguous. V was shortened by 6 bases and J by 9 bases, with 15 bases between the two germline ends. Per germline, CDR1 LNHDA and CDR2 SQIVND (reference sequence). There are 13 residues in the CDR3. CDR3: CASSKEAVRPQHF. The CDR3 DNA reads as TGTGCCAGTAGCAAGGAGGCCGTCCGGCCCCAGCATTTT.

The chain links TRBV7-3 to TRBJ2-3, with 7 positions matching TRBD1. The germline V gene has CDR1 SGHTA and CDR2 FQGTGA. Losses at the gene ends were 5 bases for V and 2 bases for J; bases not matched to a gene: 10. CDR3 length: 16 amino acids. The CDR3 DNA sequence: TGTGCCAGCAGCATAGGGGGCAGGGCGGACACAGATACGCAGTATTTT. It encodes CASSIGGRADTDTQYF.

The chain is built from TRBV25-1 and TRBJ1-1; perhaps TRBD1 as D (5 bases). CDR3 length: 12 residues. Germline V gene lookup returns CDR1 MGHDK and CDR2 SYGVNS. Deletions cut 4 bases from V and 6 bases from J, with 9 bases between. CDR3 loop: CASSAPGSEAFF. The CDR3 DNA sequence: TGTGCCAGCAGTGCCCCAGGGTCTGAAGCTTTCTTT.

The rearrangement joins TRBV6-1 to TRBJ2-7, with TRBD1 matching over 7 bases. The CDR3 covers 16 residues. The J segment lost 1 base and the V segment lost 7 bases, leaving 13 bases of the junction unmatched. The germline gives CDR1 MNHNS, CDR2 SASEGT. The CDR3: CASILATGEVSYEQYF. In DNA form, the CDR3 reads TGTGCCAGCATCTTGGCTACAGGGGAAGTGTCCTACGAGCAGTACTTC.

The chain recombines TRBV4-1 with TRBJ2-4, with 8 bases aligning to TRBD2. This CDR3 comprises 19 residues. Trimming cost V 2 bases and J 1 base; bases outside gene matches: 13. Germline assignment: CDR1 MGHRA and CDR2 YSYEKL. The CDR3 spells CASSQLGPGGPDAKNIQYF. DNA for the CDR3: TGCGCCAGCAGCCAACTCGGACCGGGGGGGCCTGATGCCAAAAACATTCAGTACTTC.

This chain uses TRBV5-5 with TRBJ2-3; 8 bases agree with TRBD2. The germline gives CDR1 SGHKS, CDR2 YYEKEE (reference sequence). The CDR3 totals 17 residues. The V gene end was trimmed by 4 bases and the J gene end by 3 bases; junction bases not matched to a gene: 13. The CDR3 is CASSTSHAGGLTDTQYF. The CDR3 region has the DNA TGTGCCAGCAGCACGTCCCACGCGGGGGGCTTAACAGATACGCAGTATTTT.

The V call is TRBV15, the J call TRBJ2-5; D remains ambiguous. Trimming took 5 bases from V and 5 from J, leaving 15 bases between them. This CDR3 has 14 amino acids. Germline lookup yields CDR1 LNHNV and CDR2 YYDKDF (reference sequence). The CDR3 coding sequence is TGTGCCACCAGCCCCGAAAGACAAGCGGAGACCCAGTACTTC. This sequence encodes CATSPERQAETQYF.

The chain joins TRBV27 to TRBJ2-1; D not certain. CDR1 MNHEY and CDR2 SMNVEV come from the germline V gene (reference sequence). V was pared by 4 bases and J by 6 bases, with 7 bases between. The CDR3 loop spans 12 amino acids. CDR3 coding DNA: TGTGCCAGCAGTTCCACTTTCAATGAGCAGTTCTTC. Amino acids: CASSSTFNEQFF.

There are a few counts of this clonotype. J is TRBJ1-2 and V is TRBV27; D remains unclear. The CDR3 is 14 amino acids. Trimming stripped 6 bases from V and 2 bases from J, with 13 bases between. CDR1 MNHEY and CDR2 SMNVEV come from the germline V gene (reference sequence). The CDR3 bases are TGTGCCAGCAGCCCCCCGGGGTGGAACTATGGCTACACCTTC. Translated: CASSPPGWNYGYTF.

This chain uses TRBV6-5 with TRBJ2-6, with 9 bases matching TRBD1. The CDR3 runs 19 residues. V lost 0 bases and J lost 2; bases outside the gene matches: 8. CDR1 is MNHEY, CDR2 SVGAGI, per germline. As DNA, the CDR3 is TGTGCCAGCAGTTACTCGCCCGGACAGGGGAATCCTGGGGCCAACGTCCTGACTTTC. Translated, it gives CASSYSPGQGNPGANVLTF.

V is TRBV20-1 and J is TRBJ2-5; D may be TRBD1 (5 bases). Germline loops: CDR1 DFQATT, CDR2 SNEGSKA (reference sequence). V was clipped by 6 bases and J by 1 base, with 18 bases between them. The CDR3 extends over 15 amino acids. The CDR3 DNA reads TGCAGTGCCCGATCAGCGCAAGGGGCCCAAGAGACCCAGTACTTC. Translating it yields CSARSAQGAQETQYF.

V is TRBV6-1 and J is TRBJ2-1; TRBD2 agrees at 8 bases. The CDR3 runs 15 residues. V shed 1 base, J shed 9 bases, and the junction held 8 bases outside the gene matches. Germline V gene data show CDR1 as MNHNS and CDR2 as SASEGT. CDR3 in DNA: TGTGCCAGCAGTGAAGGTATCGGGGGGGCGGCTGAGCAGTTCTTC. Encoded protein: CASSEGIGGAAEQFF.

This chain joins TRBV12-3 or TRBV12-4 and TRBJ2-1; no clear D. CDR3 length: 15 amino acids. V lost 5 bases and J lost 0, with 11 bases in between. The CDR3 nucleotides read TGTGCCAGCAGTGCGACTGGTAGCTCCTACAATGAGCAGTTCTTC. Its protein product is CASSATGSSYNEQFF.

Note on this clonotype: Its ends do not fully match the called genes, so a read error is possible. The J gene is TRBJ2-7, the V gene TRBV27; TRBD2 matches at 7 bases. Germline V gives CDR1 MNHEY, CDR2 SMNVEV (reference sequence). This CDR3 contains 14 residues. The CDR3: CAGSLGGGIYEQYF. The CDR3 coding sequence is TGTGCCGGCAGTTTGGGGGGAGGGATTTACGAGCAGTACTTC.

The V call is TRBV7-9, the J call TRBJ1-1; no clear D gene. Trimming cost V 1 base and J 8 bases, with 8 bases left between them. Germline V CDR1 and CDR2: SEHNR, FQNEAQ (reference sequence). The CDR3 length is 12 residues. The CDR3 loop is CASSLDRMEAFF. In nucleotides, the CDR3 is TGTGCCAGCAGCTTAGATAGGATGGAAGCTTTCTTT.